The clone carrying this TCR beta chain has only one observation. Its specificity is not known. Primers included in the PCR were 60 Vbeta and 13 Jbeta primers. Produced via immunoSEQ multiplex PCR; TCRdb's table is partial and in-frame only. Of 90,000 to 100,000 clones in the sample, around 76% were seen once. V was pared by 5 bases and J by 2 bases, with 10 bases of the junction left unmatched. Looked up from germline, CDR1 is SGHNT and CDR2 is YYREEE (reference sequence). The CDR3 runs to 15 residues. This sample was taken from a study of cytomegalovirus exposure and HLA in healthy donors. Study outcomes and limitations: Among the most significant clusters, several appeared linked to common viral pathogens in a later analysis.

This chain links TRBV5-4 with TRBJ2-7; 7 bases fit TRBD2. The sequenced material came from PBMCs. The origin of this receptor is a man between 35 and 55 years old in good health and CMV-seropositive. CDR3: CASSTAAGEAYEQYF. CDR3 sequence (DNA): TGTGCCAGCAGTACGGCGGCGGGAGAAGCCTACGAGCAGTACTTC.